The rows below give T cell receptor beta chains drawn from one sample of a study of cytomegalovirus exposure and HLA in healthy donors. Produced via immunoSEQ multiplex PCR; TCRdb's table is partial and in-frame only. The table shows roughly 52,000 clones, with around 62% occurring only once. The sample consisted of PBMCs. The receptors here all came from a human donor in good health. The CDR3 runs from the conserved cysteine through the conserved F or W. Fields, in order: V gene, D gene, clone size, J gene, CDR3 protein, CDR3 DNA. D genes are given only for firm matches. Some rows have no size entry. The others give once, few or many, or a class for an expanded clone.

TRBV7-6	TRBD2	NA	TRBJ2-5	CASSLDRGVQETQYF	TGTGCCAGCAGCTTAGATCGGGGGGTCCAAGAGACCCAGTACTTC
TRBV7-2	TRBD1	NA	TRBJ1-2	CASSLGTGIEGGYTF	TGTGCCAGCAGCTTAGGGACAGGGATCGAAGGCGGCTACACCTTC
TRBV4-2	TRBD2	NA	TRBJ2-7	CASSQERGTSGFYEQYF	TGTGCCAGCAGCCAAGAAAGAGGGACTAGCGGGTTCTACGAGCAGTACTTC
TRBV7-2	NA	few	TRBJ2-2	CASSLALGGAGELFF	TGTGCCAGCAGCTTAGCCTTAGGGGGGGCCGGGGAGCTGTTTTTT
TRBV5-1	TRBD1	NA	TRBJ2-4	CASSLGTGVAKNIQYF	TGCGCCAGCAGCTTGGGGACAGGGGTAGCCAAAAACATTCAGTACTTC
TRBV4-1	NA	NA	TRBJ1-1	CASSQKVGGRNTEAFF	TGCGCCAGCAGCCAAAAGGTCGGGGGTCGGAACACTGAAGCTTTCTTT
TRBV9	NA	once	TRBJ2-5	CASSVDGGGAGTQYF	TGTGCCAGCAGCGTAGATGGGGGGGGCGCGGGGACCCAGTACTTC
TRBV7-8	TRBD1	NA	TRBJ2-5	CASSLALTGVETQYF	TGTGCCAGCAGCTTAGCGTTGACAGGGGTAGAGACCCAGTACTTC
TRBV7-9	TRBD1	NA	TRBJ1-1	CASSLTGAHTEAFF	TGTGCCAGCAGCTTGACAGGGGCTCACACTGAAGCTTTCTTT
TRBV6-6	NA	few	TRBJ1-5	CASSYVGDQPQHF	TGTGCCAGCAGTTACGTCGGGGATCAGCCCCAGCATTTT
TRBV2	TRBD1	NA	TRBJ2-7	CASLYSLGQGSEQYF	TGTGCCAGCCTTTATTCTTTAGGACAGGGGAGCGAGCAGTACTTC
TRBV9	NA	few	TRBJ2-7	CASSVAGAGRNEQYF	TGTGCCAGCAGCGTAGCCGGGGCAGGGAGGAACGAGCAGTACTTC
TRBV7-3	NA	NA	TRBJ1-1	CASSLSTRTEAFF	TGTGCCAGCAGCTTAAGTACTCGGACTGAAGCTTTCTTT
TRBV27	TRBD1	NA	TRBJ2-7	CASSWGQRNYYEQYF	TGTGCCAGCAGTTGGGGACAGCGGAATTACTACGAGCAGTACTTC
TRBV7-2	TRBD1	NA	TRBJ2-7	CASSGSGTGLSYEQYF	TGTGCCAGCAGCGGGTCCGGGACAGGCCTCTCCTACGAGCAGTACTTC
TRBV6-1	NA	once	TRBJ1-1	CASSEGMNTEAFF	TGTGCCAGCAGTGAAGGTATGAACACTGAAGCTTTCTTT
TRBV25-1	NA	NA	TRBJ2-6	CASRFGGSGANVLTF	TGTGCCAGCAGATTTGGAGGCTCTGGGGCCAACGTCCTGACTTTC
TRBV5-1	TRBD2	NA	TRBJ2-7	CASSPSDGGCEQYF	TGCGCCAGCAGTCCGTCTGACGGGGGGTGCGAGCAGTACTTC
TRBV5-6	TRBD2	few	TRBJ2-1	CASSLGLASYNEQFF	TGTGCCAGCAGCCTGGGACTAGCGTCCTACAATGAGCAGTTCTTC
TRBV6-5	NA	NA	TRBJ1-5	CASSRTGKGDQPQHF	TGTGCCAGCAGCCGTACAGGGAAAGGTGATCAGCCCCAGCATTTT
TRBV29-1	TRBD2	NA	TRBJ2-3	CSVEWVWGGTTDTQYF	TGCAGCGTTGAGTGGGTGTGGGGGGGAACAACAGATACGCAGTATTTT
TRBV7-7	NA	medium-sized	TRBJ2-3	CASSSGEDTQYF	TGTGCTAGCAGCTCCGGGGAAGATACGCAGTATTTT
TRBV30	NA	once	TRBJ1-3	CAWGGRRPSGNTIYF	TGTGCCTGGGGGGGGAGGCGTCCGTCTGGAAACACCATATATTTT
TRBV7-9	TRBD1	NA	TRBJ1-3	CASSPWDSSGNTIYF	TGTGCCAGCAGCCCCTGGGACAGCTCTGGAAACACCATATATTTT
TRBV5-1	NA	few	TRBJ1-1	CASSGADSPTYGAFF	TGCGCCAGCAGCGGGGCCGACAGCCCTACTTATGGCGCTTTCTTT
TRBV6-1	NA	NA	TRBJ1-1	CASRDYRVSTEAFF	TGTGCCAGCAGGGATTACAGGGTTTCCACTGAAGCTTTCTTT
TRBV29-1	NA	NA	TRBJ1-2	CSVPSGSWNYGYTF	TGCAGCGTCCCGTCAGGGTCTTGGAACTATGGCTACACCTTC
TRBV5-1	NA	NA	TRBJ1-4	CASSGDGRGNEKLFF	TGCGCCAGCAGCGGAGATGGACGGGGTAATGAAAAACTGTTTTTT
TRBV30	NA	few	TRBJ2-7	CAWSVRGSYEQYF	TGTGCCTGGAGTGTCAGGGGAAGCTACGAGCAGTACTTC
TRBV27	TRBD2	NA	TRBJ2-2	CASSSILLAENTGELFF	TGTGCCAGCAGTTCCATCTTACTAGCGGAGAACACCGGGGAGCTGTTTTTT
TRBV9	NA	NA	TRBJ2-7	CASSVDTGPCEQYF	TGTGCCAGCAGCGTAGATACAGGGCCGTGCGAGCAGTACTTC
TRBV6-1	NA	NA	TRBJ1-5	CAIKGQGFRQPQHF	TGTGCCATTAAAGGGCAGGGTTTCAGACAGCCCCAGCATTTT
TRBV6-5	NA	NA	TRBJ2-1	CASRLQSSSYNEQFF	TGTGCCAGCAGGCTACAGAGCAGCTCCTACAATGAGCAGTTCTTC
TRBV27	NA	few	TRBJ1-1	CASSPQERRTEAFF	TGTGCCAGCAGCCCACAGGAGCGTAGGACTGAAGCTTTCTTT
TRBV7-9	TRBD1	NA	TRBJ1-4	CASSTGQGYNEKLFF	TGTGCCAGCAGCACGGGACAGGGGTATAATGAAAAACTGTTTTTT
TRBV5-8	TRBD1	NA	TRBJ2-7	CASSFQDRTSYEQYF	TGTGCCAGCAGCTTCCAGGACAGGACCTCCTACGAGCAGTACTTC
TRBV29-1	NA	NA	TRBJ1-5	CSVTNREDQPQHF	TGCAGCGTTACCAACAGGGAAGACCAGCCCCAGCATTTT
TRBV9	NA	NA	TRBJ2-2	CASSVGLATGELFF	TGTGCCAGCAGCGTAGGGCTAGCTACCGGGGAGCTGTTTTTT
TRBV5-1	NA	NA	TRBJ1-2	CASSLGTGGAYGYTF	TGCGCCAGCAGCTTGGGGACGGGGGGGGCCTATGGCTACACCTTC
TRBV5-1	TRBD1	NA	TRBJ1-4	CASSPTGGRGEKLFF	TGCGCCAGCAGCCCGACAGGGGGAAGAGGAGAAAAACTGTTTTTT
TRBV2	TRBD2	NA	TRBJ2-5	CASRGGTSWATQYF	TGTGCCAGCAGGGGGGGGACTAGCTGGGCGACCCAGTACTTC
TRBV7-2	TRBD1	NA	TRBJ2-3	CASSPGQSTDTQYF	TGTGCCAGCAGCCCGGGACAGAGCACAGATACGCAGTATTTT
TRBV5-6	TRBD1	few	TRBJ1-6	CASSLGDRENSPLHF	TGTGCCAGCAGCTTGGGAGACAGGGAGAATTCACCCCTCCACTTT
TRBV18	TRBD1	NA	TRBJ1-2	CASSPRGQGNYGYPF	TGTGCCAGCTCACCCAGGGGACAGGGGAACTATGGCTACCCCTTC
TRBV5-6	NA	NA	TRBJ1-2	CASSWSEGYTF	TGTGCCAGCAGCTGGAGTGAAGGCTACACCTTC
TRBV29-1	NA	NA	TRBJ2-7	CSVEVGYSQRYEQYF	TGCAGCGTTGAAGTTGGCTACAGCCAACGCTACGAGCAGTACTTC